The 21 T cell receptor beta chains below come from one sample, sequenced in a study of T-cell reconstitution after alpha-beta-depleted transplantation in children. TCRbeta library preparation incorporated unique molecular identifiers. TCRdb reprocessed the PCR reads with MiXCR, giving one entry per CDR3 protein. The sample includes fewer than 550,000 distinct CDR3 sequences, 11% seen only once; the top ten take about 14%. The sequencing here drew on PBMCs, mostly from graft donor cells, taken 180 days after TCRalphabeta/CD19-depleted stem cell transplant. All receptors come from a female patient aged 2 to 10 who had a stem cell transplant for aplastic anemia, so the T cells may come from the graft donor.

This clonotype was found many times. The chain is built from TRBV5-6 and TRBJ1-4, with no clear D. The germline gives CDR1 SGHDT, CDR2 YYEEEE. Between the trimmed V and J ends, which lost 1 base and 13 bases, there was a span of 11 bases. CDR3 length: 12 amino acids. CDR3 DNA sequence: TGTGCCAGCAGCTTGTGGGGAAAGGCACTGTTTTTT. Protein: CASSLWGKALFF.

This clonotype was counted only a few times. This chain connects TRBV27 to TRBJ2-3; 11 bases are shared with TRBD2. V shed 3 bases, J shed 2 bases, and the junction held 10 bases outside the gene matches. The CDR3 runs to 18 residues. CDR1 is MNHEY and CDR2 is SMNVEV in the germline V gene (reference sequence). The CDR3 sequence: CASSFLASGGPITDTQYF. DNA for the CDR3: TGTGCCAGCAGTTTTCTCGCTAGCGGGGGGCCCATCACAGATACGCAGTATTTT.

The chain is built from TRBV28 and TRBJ2-1, with 9 bases matching TRBD2. This CDR3 spans 13 amino acids. Germline lookup yields CDR1 MDHEN and CDR2 SYDVKM. Trimming at V came to 5 bases and at J to 8 bases, leaving 4 bases not matched to a gene. CDR3 residues: CASSGLARYEQFF. The CDR3 DNA sequence: TGTGCCAGCAGTGGACTAGCGAGGTATGAGCAGTTCTTC.

This clonotype has just a few counts. The chain employs TRBV29-1 and TRBJ1-2, with D perhaps matching TRBD1 (6 bases). CDR3 length: 13 residues. V lost 4 bases and J 4 bases, leaving 13 bases between the germline ends. Germline lookup yields CDR1 SQVTM and CDR2 ANQGSEA. The CDR3 reads CSVATGPGYGYTF. The CDR3 region has the DNA TGCAGCGTTGCTACAGGGCCTGGCTATGGCTACACCTTC.

This clonotype was recorded at least ten times. V gene TRBV27 combines with J gene TRBJ2-3; 7 nucleotides align to TRBD2. The CDR3 is made up of 14 amino acids. Germline lookup yields CDR1 MNHEY and CDR2 SMNVEV (reference sequence). Losses at the gene ends were 7 bases for V and 9 bases for J; bases not matched to a gene: 13. The CDR3 DNA reads as TGTGCCAGCATTACGGGGGGACCCCGAAGGACGCAGTATTTT. Translated: CASITGGPRRTQYF.

The chain is built from TRBV12-3 or TRBV12-4 and TRBJ1-5; no clear D gene. V lost 5 bases and J 2 bases, leaving 10 bases between the germline ends. CDR3 length: 14 residues. CDR3 region: CASSPQIGNQPQHF. The CDR3 DNA follows: TGTGCCAGCAGTCCCCAGATCGGCAATCAGCCCCAGCATTTT.

This chain links TRBV21-1 with TRBJ1-1; whether TRBD1, the table's D call, matches the DNA was not checked. TRBV21-1 is reported as a pseudogene. The CDR3 totals 15 residues. The CDR3 loop is CASSKALRADSEAFF. CDR3 sequence (DNA): TGTGCCAGCAGCAAAGCGCTAAGGGCGGACAGTGAAGCTTTCTTT.

This clonotype was found a few times. The junction differs from germline at one of its ends, possibly a read error. The V and J genes are TRBV28 and TRBJ2-1, with D tentatively TRBD2 (5 bases). Germline-derived CDR1 and CDR2 are MDHEN and SYDVKM. The length of the CDR3 is 14 residues. CDR3 loop: CASMGADTGTVKLF. As DNA, the CDR3 is TGTGCCAGCATGGGTGCCGACACGGGAACGGTGAAACTCTTC.

This clonotype was counted only a few times. The chain joins TRBV6-1 to TRBJ2-1; TRBD1 aligns across 11 bases. There are 15 residues in the CDR3. J was trimmed by 6 bases and V by 6 bases; bases with no gene match: 7. Germline assignment: CDR1 MNHNS and CDR2 SASEGT. CDR3 region: CASSLSGTGGNEQFF. As DNA, the CDR3 is TGTGCCAGCAGCTTGTCCGGGACAGGGGGCAATGAGCAGTTCTTC.

In its sample, this clonotype was seen a few times. The chain has TRBV5-1 and TRBJ1-4, with a tentative D call TRBD1 (6 bases). The CDR3 is made up of 16 amino acids. Germline V lookup: CDR1 SGHRS, CDR2 YFSETQ. Trimming pared 4 bases from V and 5 bases from J, leaving 18 bases between. DNA for the CDR3: TGCGCCAGCAGCCCCCGCCCGACAGGAGGGAATGAAAAACTGTTTTTT. This translates into CASSPRPTGGNEKLFF.

Only a few counts were recorded for this clonotype. The J gene is TRBJ1-5, the V gene TRBV20-1; 8 bases agree with TRBD1. Trimming took 0 bases from V and 9 from J; bases not matched to a gene: 4. This CDR3 region has 13 residues. From germline, CDR1 is DFQATT and CDR2 SNEGSKA (reference sequence). The CDR3 loop reads CSARDQGARPQHF. CDR3 in DNA: TGCAGTGCTAGAGATCAGGGGGCAAGGCCCCAGCATTTT.

This clonotype was recorded many times. The chain couples TRBV7-8 to TRBJ1-4; D unresolved. The V gene's germline CDR1 is SGHVS and CDR2 FQNEAQ. Trimming stripped 4 bases from V and 8 bases from J, with 14 bases between. The CDR3 sequence is 14 residues long. CDR3 in DNA: TGTGCCAGCAGCTCCCGGGTCGTAGGGGAAAAACTGTTTTTT. Its translation: CASSSRVVGEKLFF. The full variable domain, completed using reference TRBV7-8 and TRBJ1-4, is GAGVSQSPRYKVAKRGQDVALRCDPISGHVSLFWYQQALGQGPEFLTYFQNEAQLDKSGLPSDRFFAERPEGSVSTLKIQRTQQEDSAVYLCASSSRVVGEKLFFGSGTQLSVL.

There are a few counts of this clonotype. The V gene is TRBV7-9, the J gene TRBJ1-1; D perhaps matches TRBD1 (5 bases). This CDR3 spans 14 amino acids. Germline V gene lookup returns CDR1 SEHNR and CDR2 FQNEAQ (reference sequence). Trimming removed 5 bases from V and 2 bases from J, with 12 bases in between. The CDR3, as DNA: TGTGCCAGCAGCCGAGGACAACTAAACACTGAAGCTTTCTTT. This translates into CASSRGQLNTEAFF.

The chain employs TRBV12-3 or TRBV12-4 and TRBJ2-3; TRBD2 might be the D (6 bases). This CDR3 contains 15 residues. V lost 4 bases and J 3 bases, leaving 14 bases between the germline ends. In DNA form, the CDR3 reads TGTGCCAGCAGTTGGTCGGGACTCAAAACAGATACGCAGTATTTT. Translating gives CASSWSGLKTDTQYF.

V and J are TRBV5-4 and TRBJ2-7; 7 bases agree with TRBD2. This CDR3 is 14 amino acids long. With 4 bases clipped from V and 0 bases from J, the junction kept 4 bases outside the gene matches. Germline V gene lookup returns CDR1 SGHNT and CDR2 YYREEE (reference sequence). The CDR3 here is CASSPREDSYEQYV. Here the CDR3 DNA reads TGTGCCAGCAGCCCTCGGGAGGACTCCTACGAGCAGTACGTC.

This chain links TRBV5-5 with TRBJ1-4; the D is unclear. This CDR3 has 15 amino acids. Germline V gene data show CDR1 as SGHKS and CDR2 as YYEKEE (reference sequence). The germline V and J ends were trimmed by 4 bases and 5 bases, with 15 bases remaining between them. Here the CDR3 reads CASSPSEKWNEKLFF. The CDR3 DNA reads as TGTGCCAGCAGCCCTTCAGAGAAGTGGAATGAAAAACTGTTTTTT.

This clonotype was seen a few times. V usage is TRBV29-1 and J usage is TRBJ2-2; D tentatively fits TRBD1 or TRBD2 (5 bases each). Trimming pared 7 bases from V and 4 bases from J, leaving 19 bases between. The CDR3 length is 15 residues. Germline assignment: CDR1 SQVTM and CDR2 ANQGSEA. The CDR3 loop is CSALPDPGTTGELFF. CDR3 coding DNA: TGCAGCGCCCTCCCGGACCCAGGGACCACCGGGGAGCTGTTTTTT.

The genes are TRBV28 and TRBJ2-3; 14 bases are a match to TRBD2. The ends lost 4 bases at V and 7 bases at J; junction bases unmatched: 7. The germline CDR1 and CDR2 sequences are MDHEN and SYDVKM. The CDR3 covers 16 residues. The CDR3 loop is CASSSPGLAGGYTQYF. The CDR3 nucleotides are TGTGCCAGCAGTTCTCCTGGACTAGCGGGAGGATATACGCAGTATTTT.

The gene calls are TRBV5-1 and TRBJ1-2; D may be TRBD1 (6 bases). In germline, CDR1 is SGHRS, CDR2 YFSETQ. The V end lost 1 base, the J end lost 8 bases, and 15 bases lay between the germline ends. CDR3 length: 14 amino acids. The CDR3 DNA reads TGCGCCAGCAGCTTGAGGGGACATCGCGAGGGCTACACCTTC. Translated: CASSLRGHREGYTF.

This chain joins TRBV5-1 and TRBJ2-7; no clear D gene. V lost 4 bases, J lost 4 bases, and 18 bases lay in between. The V gene's germline CDR1 is SGHRS and CDR2 YFSETQ. CDR3 size: 15 residues. CDR3 DNA sequence: TGCGCCAGCAGCCCCATGGGCAAGACGGATTACGAGCAGTACGTC. Its protein product is CASSPMGKTDYEQYV.

Notes on this clonotype: A much bigger clone sits one base away, suggesting this may be a read error. This chain uses TRBV3-1 with TRBJ2-2; 12 positions match TRBD1. In germline, CDR1 is LGHDT, CDR2 YNNKEL (reference sequence). This CDR3 comprises 19 residues. This CDR3 reads CACSFRDRGRGGNTGELFF. CDR3 sequence (DNA): TGTGCCTGCAGTTTCCGGGACAGGGGGCGTGGGGGTAACACCGGGGAGCTGTTTTTT. The full variable domain, in which reference TRBV3-1 and TRBJ2-2 provide the parts outside the CDR3, is DTAVSQTPKYLVTQMGNDKSIKCEQNLGHDTMYWYKQDSKKFLKIMFSYNNKELIINETVPNRFSPKSPDKAHLNLHINSLELGDSAVYFCACSFRDRGRGGNTGELFFGEGSRLTVL.